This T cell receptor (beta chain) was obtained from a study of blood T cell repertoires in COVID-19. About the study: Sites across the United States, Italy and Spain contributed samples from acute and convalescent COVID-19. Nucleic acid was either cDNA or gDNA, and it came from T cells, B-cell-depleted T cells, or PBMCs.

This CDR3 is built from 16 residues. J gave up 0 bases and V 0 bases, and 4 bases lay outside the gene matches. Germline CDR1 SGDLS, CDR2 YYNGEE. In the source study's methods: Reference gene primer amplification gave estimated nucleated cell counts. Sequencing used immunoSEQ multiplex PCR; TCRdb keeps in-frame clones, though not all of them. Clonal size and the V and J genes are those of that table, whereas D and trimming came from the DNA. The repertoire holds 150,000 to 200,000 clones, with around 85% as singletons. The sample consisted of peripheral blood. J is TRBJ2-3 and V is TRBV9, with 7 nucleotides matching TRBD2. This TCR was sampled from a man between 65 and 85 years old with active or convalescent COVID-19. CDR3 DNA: TGTGCCAGCAGCGTAGCGGGGGGTGGAAGCACAGATACGCAGTATTTT. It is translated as CASSVAGGGSTDTQYF.